This T cell receptor beta chain was sequenced in a study of blood T cell repertoires in COVID-19. V was clipped by 2 bases and J by 1 base; unmatched bases: 8. The CDR3 has 20 residues. The germline CDR1 and CDR2 sequences are SGHVS and FQNEAQ. Some clones are missing from TCRdb's copy, which holds only in-frame ones; the method was immunoSEQ multiplex PCR. The sample has roughly 260,000 clones, approximately 90% seen once; the top ten hold 2% to 2.5%. The clonotype was recovered from a woman aged 45-59 years who had recovered from COVID-19. The sequencing input was peripheral blood. This chain joins TRBV7-8 and TRBJ2-2; 15 nucleotides match TRBD2. The CDR3 loop reads CASSLTPGTSGRKNTGELFF. The CDR3 coding sequence is TGTGCCAGCAGCTTAACCCCTGGGACTAGCGGGAGGAAGAACACCGGGGAGCTGTTTTTT. Drawing the rest from reference TRBV7-8 and TRBJ2-2, the complete variable domain is GAGVSQSPRYKVAKRGQDVALRCDPISGHVSLFWYQQALGQGPEFLTYFQNEAQLDKSGLPSDRFFAERPEGSVSTLKIQRTQQEDSAVYLCASSLTPGTSGRKNTGELFFGEGSRLTVL.